Below, 18 T cell receptor beta chains from the same sample are listed, as sequenced in a study of identical twins. TCRdb analysed the 5' RACE reads with MiXCR anew, one entry per CDR3 protein. Here the sample spans hundreds of thousands of distinct CDR3 sequences, approximately 9% being singletons. Another study also made use of these data, one on yellow fever vaccine responses in identical twins.

Sequencing was performed on PBMCs. These receptors came from a woman younger than 35 in good health.

The sample holds a few counts of this clonotype. The chain links TRBV19 to TRBJ2-7; D remains ambiguous. The CDR3 contains 12 residues. CDR1 is LNHDA, CDR2 SQIVND, per germline (reference sequence). V was clipped by 8 bases and J by 5 bases, with 13 bases between them. The chain's CDR3 is CASPPRADEQYF. The CDR3 nucleotides read TGTGCCAGTCCTCCAAGGGCAGACGAGCAGTACTTC.

This clonotype has a handful of counts. The CDR3 sequence is CASSQEIAGVSYNEQFF. As DNA, the CDR3 is TGTGCCAGCAGCCAAGAGATAGCGGGGGTTTCCTACAATGAGCAGTTCTTC. The rearrangement links TRBV3-1 to TRBJ2-1, with 9 bases identical to TRBD2. CDR3 length: 17 residues. In germline, CDR1 is LGHDT, CDR2 YNNKEL (reference sequence). Trimming removed 0 bases from V and 1 base from J; junction bases left unmatched: 4.

This clonotype was picked up a small number of times. The J gene is TRBJ2-4, the V gene TRBV29-1; 8 nucleotides line up with TRBD2. Trimming cost V 3 bases and J 3 bases; bases outside gene matches: 7. Germline V gene sequence: CDR1 SQVTM, CDR2 ANQGSEA. The CDR3 sequence is 15 residues long. CDR3 residues: CSVDGGAVGKNIQYF. CDR3 bases: TGCAGCGTTGACGGGGGGGCAGTAGGCAAAAACATTCAGTACTTC.

This clonotype was found many times. CDR3 sequence (DNA): TGCGCCAGCAGCTTTGCGGATCTCTACAATGAGCAGTTCTTC. The encoded protein is CASSFADLYNEQFF. The J gene is TRBJ2-1, the V gene TRBV5-1; D is unclear. Trimming took off 2 bases at V and 3 bases at J, with 9 bases between the two ends. Germline V lookup: CDR1 SGHRS, CDR2 YFSETQ. This CDR3 spans 14 amino acids.

The chain recombines TRBV12-3 or TRBV12-4 with TRBJ2-1; 7 nucleotides match TRBD2. The CDR3 length is 18 residues. The ends lost 3 bases at V and 9 bases at J; junction bases unmatched: 20. CDR3 nucleotides: TGTGCCAGCAGTTTTTTCCATGGTAGCGGGCTTATAGGAAGTGAGCAGTTCTTC. Translated: CASSFFHGSGLIGSEQFF.

V and J are TRBV9 and TRBJ2-2, with D perhaps matching TRBD2 (6 bases). This CDR3 comprises 16 residues. Trimming shortened V by 0 bases and J by 2 bases, and 11 bases separated the two germline ends. Germline loops: CDR1 SGDLS, CDR2 YYNGEE. CDR3 sequence (DNA): TGTGCCAGCAGCGTAGGGAGGGAGAGAAACACCGGGGAGCTGTTTTTT. Amino acid sequence: CASSVGRERNTGELFF.

This clonotype was counted ten times or more. The chain combines TRBV20-1 with TRBJ2-3; D not resolved. CDR3 size: 12 residues. The ends were cut back, 1 base at V and 6 bases at J, with 8 bases in the middle. The germline CDR1 and CDR2 sequences are DFQATT and SNEGSKA (reference sequence). CDR3 loop: CSARVGSDTQYF. The CDR3 region has the DNA TGCAGTGCTAGAGTTGGGTCGGATACGCAGTATTTT.

This chain connects TRBV15 to TRBJ2-1, with D hard to call. CDR3 size: 14 residues. V lost 0 bases and J lost 5, with 8 bases in between. CDR1 is LNHNV and CDR2 is YYDKDF in the germline V gene (reference sequence). The CDR3 nucleotides are TGTGCCACCAGCAGAGAGAGGCTAAACAATGAGCAGTTCTTC. It specifies CATSRERLNNEQFF.

This clonotype was seen many times. The rearrangement links TRBV12-3 or TRBV12-4 to TRBJ2-3; D remains unclear. This CDR3 comprises 15 residues. Trimming pared 3 bases from V and 5 bases from J, leaving 15 bases between. CDR3 nucleotides: TGTGCCAGCAGTTTGTCCACCGAACCGAAAGATACGCAGTATTTT. This sequence encodes CASSLSTEPKDTQYF.

The chain employs TRBV5-1 and TRBJ1-1, with 7 bases lining up with TRBD1. The CDR3 spans 14 residues. In germline, CDR1 is SGHRS, CDR2 YFSETQ. J gave up 1 base and V 4 bases, and 4 bases lay outside the gene matches. The CDR3 loop reads CASSVTGTNTEAFF. The CDR3 DNA sequence: TGCGCCAGCAGCGTGACAGGGACGAACACTGAAGCTTTCTTT.

This clonotype appeared a few times. This chain connects TRBV20-1 to TRBJ2-7; 9 bases are a match to TRBD1. The length of the CDR3 is 14 residues. The V gene's germline CDR1 is DFQATT and CDR2 SNEGSKA (reference sequence). V lost 3 bases, J lost 4 bases, and 7 bases stayed unmatched. CDR3 sequence reads: CSARSDRGIYEQYF. In nucleotides, the CDR3 is TGCAGTGCTAGGTCAGACAGGGGGATTTACGAGCAGTACTTC.

This clonotype was counted many times. The gene calls are TRBV4-3 and TRBJ2-7; TRBD1 agrees at 7 bases. The germline CDR1 and CDR2 sequences are LGHNA and YSLEER. CDR3 length: 16 amino acids. V lost 1 base, J lost 1 base, and 7 bases stayed unmatched. This CDR3 is CASSQASTGSSYEQYF. For the CDR3, the DNA is TGCGCCAGCAGCCAAGCGTCGACAGGGTCGTCCTACGAGCAGTACTTC.

As regards this clonotype: The junction departs from germline at one end; a sequencing error may be responsible. V gene TRBV5-6 combines with J gene TRBJ2-7, with D tentatively TRBD1 (6 bases). Germline V CDR1 and CDR2: SGHDT, YYEEEE. The CDR3 loop spans 15 amino acids. CDR3 DNA sequence: TGTGCCATCAGCCCCGGTAGGGGGTTCTCCTACGAGCAGTACTTC. Its protein is CAISPGRGFSYEQYF.

The chain couples TRBV2 to TRBJ2-2; D is ambiguous. V shed 3 bases and J shed 2 bases, with 10 bases lying between them. The CDR3 has 15 amino acids. Germline CDR1 SNHLY, CDR2 FYNNEI. CDR3 sequence (DNA): TGTGCCAGCAGTGACTGGCCAGTCAACACCGGGGAGCTGTTTTTT. This codes for CASSDWPVNTGELFF.

This clonotype turned up a few times. The genes are TRBV7-9 and TRBJ2-1; the match to TRBD1 covers 8 bases. Germline V lookup: CDR1 SEHNR, CDR2 FQNEAQ (reference sequence). The J segment lost 7 bases and the V segment lost 5 bases, leaving 7 bases of the junction unmatched. The CDR3 loop spans 14 amino acids. Here the CDR3 reads CASSPRDRLNEQFF. The CDR3 nucleotides are TGTGCCAGCAGCCCCCGGGACAGGTTGAATGAGCAGTTCTTC. Together with reference TRBV7-9 and TRBJ2-1, the CDR3 gives the full variable domain: DTGVSQNPRHKITKRGQNVTFRCDPISEHNRLYWYRQTLGQGPEFLTYFQNEAQLEKSRLLSDRFSAERPKGSFSTLEIQRTEQGDSAMYLCASSPRDRLNEQFFGPGTRLTVL.

CDR3 DNA: TGCAGTGCCAGGGGGGGCGGGGGCACTGAAGCTTTCTTT. It is translated as CSARGGGGTEAFF. The chain joins TRBV20-1 to TRBJ1-1; 7 nucleotides line up with TRBD1. The J segment lost 4 bases and the V segment lost 6 bases, leaving 8 bases of the junction unmatched. There are 13 residues in the CDR3. Germline CDR1 reads DFQATT; CDR2 reads SNEGSKA (reference sequence).

This clonotype was observed a handful of times. The rearrangement links TRBV29-1 to TRBJ2-6; D is ambiguous. Germline assignment: CDR1 SQVTM and CDR2 ANQGSEA. V was pared by 3 bases and J by 0 bases, with 6 bases between. The CDR3 totals 14 residues. The DNA of the CDR3 is TGCAGCGTTGAGGCCGACTCTGGGGCCAACGTCCTGACTTTC. Protein sequence: CSVEADSGANVLTF.

This clonotype was seen ten or more times. V and J are TRBV15 and TRBJ2-3; 7 bases are shared with TRBD1. Trimming took 1 base from V and 0 from J; bases not matched to a gene: 10. CDR1 LNHNV and CDR2 YYDKDF come from the germline V gene (reference sequence). This CDR3 is built from 18 residues. CDR3 amino acids: CATSRVAGTAASTDTQYF. CDR3 DNA sequence: TGTGCCACCAGCAGAGTGGCCGGGACAGCAGCTAGCACAGATACGCAGTATTTT.